This T cell receptor beta chain was profiled in a study of neurological immune-mediated disorders. Overall study findings and caveats: No link was found between any clinical or MRI feature and the multiple sclerosis repertoire cluster.

This clonotype was detected many times. No antigen is known for it. The CDR3 consists of 17 residues. V gave up 1 base and J gave up 4 bases; unmatched junction bases: 5. One entry per CDR3 protein, called by TCRdb with MiXCR from the 5' RACE reads. The data contain about 70,000 distinct CDR3 sequences, 2.5% to 4% of them singletons. The sample consisted of PBMCs. The chain has TRBV12-3 or TRBV12-4 and TRBJ2-6; TRBD2 agrees at 9 bases. The sequence was obtained from a woman between 50 and 59 years old with multiple sclerosis. The CDR3 region has the DNA TGTGCCAGCAGTTTAGGCGGGGGGGCCCCCGGGGCCAACGTCCTGACTTTC. Protein sequence: CASSLGGGAPGANVLTF.